This T cell receptor (beta chain) stems from a study of regulatory T cells in long-lasting Graves disease. Study-level background: Persistence in Graves' disease denoted antithyroid drug use beyond 5 years alongside positive TSH receptor antibodies.

Indicated time point: persistent/refractory GD, antithyroid drugs over 5 years with positive TRAb. Construction of the TCR library relied on RNA isolated from PBMCs. Investigators report Graves' disease was diagnosed under American Thyroid Association guidelines. A peripheral blood sample, around 8.5 milliliters in volume, was drawn into EDTA tubes. The V end was cut by 2 bases, the J end by 0 bases, with 11 bases between. The CDR3 is made up of 16 amino acids. Building of the TCR beta libraries involved iRepertoire HTBI primers and Arm-PCR of CDR3 regions. TCRdb analysed the multiplex PCR reads with MiXCR anew, one entry per CDR3 protein. Counted here are roughly 360,000 distinct CDR3 sequences, roughly 25% occurring once; the ten biggest clones make up 28%. Points from the study as a whole: Patients with persistent Graves' had lower TCR diversity than newly diagnosed patients.

This clonotype has more than one count but fewer than ten. Its antigen remains unidentified. The chain couples TRBV12-3 or TRBV12-4 to TRBJ1-3; D might be TRBD1 (5 bases). Sequenced material: peripheral blood mononuclear cells (PBMCs), taken when the disease was refractory, from a patient treated with antithyroid drugs. The clonotype comes from a woman aged 40 to 50 with Graves disease. This CDR3 is CASSLRGRGSGNTIYF. Here the CDR3 DNA reads TGTGCCAGCAGTTTAAGGGGAAGAGGCTCTGGAAACACCATATATTTT.